The present TCR beta chain was sequenced within a study of beta chain features in type 1 diabetes. About the research overall: Healthy donors and patients had similar age, gender and cell yields.

Trimming pared 3 bases from V and 1 base from J, leaving 7 bases between. The CDR3 extends over 14 amino acids. CDR1 is KGHSH and CDR2 is LQKENI in the germline V gene. Expressed TCRB transcripts were sequenced after all isolated RNA was converted to cDNA. Assay: immunoSEQ multiplex PCR; the TCRdb copy retains only in-frame clones and omits some. The sample holds 300,000 or so clones, roughly 13% seen once. Concerning this clone: Its antigen remains unidentified. In the same sample, other DNA sequences code for this CDR3.

Findings of the study overall: Type 1 diabetes patients showed a moderate but significant shortening of TCRB CDR3s in all four CD4+ subsets. Here, the possible influence of HLA type (on TCRB rearrangement) remained unresolved.

Cell sorting via CD45RO/CCR7/CD25/CD127/CD95/CD27 was performed to obtain CD4+ naive, central memory, regulatory and stem cell-like memory cells. Each of the sorted populations had a purity greater than 98%. V and J are TRBV18 and TRBJ1-5; D not certain. This receptor was taken from a man aged 30 to 45 with type 1 diabetes. The sequenced sample was naive CD4+ T cells from blood. Here the CDR3 reads CASSPGQSNQPQHF. In nucleotides, the CDR3 is TGTGCCAGCTCACCGGGCCAGAGCAATCAGCCCCAGCATTTT.